One and the same sample provided the 2 T cell receptor beta chains below, sequenced in a study of long-term antiretroviral therapy in people with HIV. With survey level as its setting, the immunoSEQ assay was v3.0. Sequencing used immunoSEQ multiplex PCR; TCRdb keeps in-frame clones, though not all of them. The profile shows approximately 12,000 clones, 85% to 90% of them singletons. This material consisted of unsorted PBMCs, taken 0.2 years before starting antiretroviral therapy. The receptors originated from a woman aged 40-49 years with HIV.

The genes are TRBV4-3 and TRBJ1-2; a weak D match, TRBD1 (6 bases). The germline V and J ends were trimmed by 0 bases and 5 bases, with 13 bases remaining between them. Per the germline V gene, CDR1 is LGHNA and CDR2 is YSLEER. This CDR3 spans 15 amino acids. DNA for the CDR3: TGCGCCAGCAGCCAAGAAATTGGGGGCACTTATGGCTACACCTTC. This gives the protein CASSQEIGGTYGYTF.

The genes are TRBV7-9 and TRBJ1-2; possible D gene TRBD1, 6 bases. The CDR3 runs 16 residues. The germline gives CDR1 SEHNR, CDR2 FQNEAQ (reference sequence). The ends were cut back, 4 bases at V and 0 bases at J, with 15 bases in the middle. In DNA form, the CDR3 reads TGTGCCAGCAGCTCGTCGGGGGGCCGTTCTAACTATGGCTACACCTTC. It translates to CASSSSGGRSNYGYTF. The full variable domain, its missing parts supplied by reference TRBV7-9 and TRBJ1-2, is DTGVSQNPRHKITKRGQNVTFRCDPISEHNRLYWYRQTLGQGPEFLTYFQNEAQLEKSRLLSDRFSAERPKGSFSTLEIQRTEQGDSAMYLCASSSSGGRSNYGYTFGSGTRLTVV.